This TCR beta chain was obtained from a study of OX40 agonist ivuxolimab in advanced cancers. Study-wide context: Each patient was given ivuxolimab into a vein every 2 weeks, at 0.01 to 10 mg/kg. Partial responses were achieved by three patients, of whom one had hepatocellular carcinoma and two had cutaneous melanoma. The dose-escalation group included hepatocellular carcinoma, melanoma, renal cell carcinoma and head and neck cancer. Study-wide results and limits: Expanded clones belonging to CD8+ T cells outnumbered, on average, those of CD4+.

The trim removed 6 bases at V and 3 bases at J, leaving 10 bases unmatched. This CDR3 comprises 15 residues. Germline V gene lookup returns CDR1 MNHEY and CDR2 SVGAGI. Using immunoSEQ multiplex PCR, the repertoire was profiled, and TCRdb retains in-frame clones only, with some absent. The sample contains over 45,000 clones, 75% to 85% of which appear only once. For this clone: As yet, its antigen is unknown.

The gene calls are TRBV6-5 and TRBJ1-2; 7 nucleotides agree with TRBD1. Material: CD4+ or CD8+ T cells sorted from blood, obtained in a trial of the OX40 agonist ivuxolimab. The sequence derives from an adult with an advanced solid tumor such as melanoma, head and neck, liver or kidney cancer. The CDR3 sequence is CASSRQGASDYGYTF. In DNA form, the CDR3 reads TGTGCCAGCAGCAGACAGGGTGCGTCCGACTATGGCTACACCTTC.